Each of the 27 T cell receptor beta chains below was sequenced from the same sample in a study of T cell responses to AZD1222 COVID-19 vaccine. Generated by immunoSEQ multiplex PCR, the TCRdb table keeps only in-frame clones and is missing some. Of some 53,000 clones in the sample, roughly 87% were seen once. The source was peripheral blood, collected 28 days after the second AZD1222 dose. Source of these receptors: an adult who received the AZD1222 COVID-19 vaccine.

This clone was counted between two and nine times. The chain has TRBV18 and TRBJ1-6; 7 bases agree with TRBD1. This CDR3 has 14 residues. Germline CDR1 and CDR2: KGHSH and LQKENI. The V segment lost 4 bases and the J segment 10 bases; nucleotides outside the gene matches: 7. The CDR3 loop reads CASSQITGASPLHF. In DNA, the CDR3 is TGTGCCAGCTCACAAATAACAGGGGCCTCACCCCTCCACTTT.

The gene calls are TRBV12-1 and TRBJ2-3; the table's TRBD2 call for D was not verified on the DNA. TRBV12-1 is a recognized pseudogene. The CDR3 runs 15 residues. The CDR3 protein is CASSFERDRGDTQYF. The CDR3 bases are TGTGCCAGCAGCTTTGAGCGGGATCGAGGGGATACGCAGTATTTT.

The chain has TRBV27 and TRBJ1-1; the D is unclear. The CDR3 has 13 residues. Germline CDR1 and CDR2: MNHEY and SMNVEV (reference sequence). V was shortened by 6 bases and J by 4 bases, with 12 bases between the two germline ends. The CDR3 nucleotides are TGTGCCAGCAGGGGCACCTTCTCCACTGAAGCTTTCTTT. This translates into CASRGTFSTEAFF.

This clone was observed once. The chain uses TRBV5-1 and TRBJ1-2; D unresolved. The CDR3 has 14 residues. The V gene's germline CDR1 is SGHRS and CDR2 YFSETQ. V was clipped by 2 bases and J by 2 bases, with 10 bases between them. The CDR3 region is CASSLTPTNYGYTF. In nucleotides, the CDR3 is TGCGCCAGCAGCTTAACACCCACAAACTATGGCTACACCTTC.

The chain recombines TRBV19 with TRBJ1-5, with 8 bases fitting TRBD1. In germline, CDR1 is LNHDA, CDR2 SQIVND (reference sequence). CDR3 length equals 15 residues. V lost 0 bases and J lost 7; bases outside the gene matches: 5. This CDR3 is CASSIEAQGVQPQHF. Written as DNA, the CDR3 is TGTGCCAGTAGTATAGAGGCACAGGGGGTGCAGCCCCAGCATTTT.

This chain connects TRBV7-2 to TRBJ1-6; 10 bases fit TRBD1. The CDR3 contains 15 residues. Germline V gives CDR1 SGHTA, CDR2 FQGNSA. Losses at the gene ends were 5 bases for V and 7 bases for J; bases not matched to a gene: 5. The CDR3 DNA is TGTGCCAGCAGCATGCCGGGACAGGGGAATTCACCCCTCCACTTT. It codes for CASSMPGQGNSPLHF.

CDR3 in amino acids: CASSYARSQYF. The CDR3 DNA reads TGTGCCAGCAGCTACGCCCGTTCCCAGTACTTC. This rearrangement joins TRBV2 to TRBJ2-7, with D hard to call. The CDR3 runs 11 residues. Germline CDR1 and CDR2: SNHLY and FYNNEI. Trimming cost V 6 bases and J 10 bases, with 13 bases left between them.

The chain recombines TRBV24-1 with TRBJ1-4; D is ambiguous. This CDR3 region has 13 residues. From germline, CDR1 is KGHDR and CDR2 SFDVKD. The V end was cut by 3 bases, the J end by 8 bases, with 9 bases between. The CDR3 DNA reads TGTGCCACCAGTGATACTACTAGGGAAAAACTGTTTTTT. This sequence encodes CATSDTTREKLFF.

The sample holds a few counts of this clone. The J gene is TRBJ2-1, the V gene TRBV18, with a tentative D call TRBD1 (5 bases). CDR3 length equals 13 residues. Germline CDR1 KGHSH, CDR2 LQKENI. V was pared by 2 bases and J by 10 bases, with 12 bases between. CDR3 DNA sequence: TGTGCCAGCTCACCAAGGGGTCTCGAGGAGCAGTTCTTC. Translation: CASSPRGLEEQFF.

The V call is TRBV3-1 (or the pseudogene TRBV3-2), the J call TRBJ2-7; no definite D call. Germline loops: CDR1 LGHDT, CDR2 YNNKEL (reference sequence). The CDR3 contains 14 residues. V lost 1 base and J lost 5, with 12 bases in between. This CDR3 is CASSQARLTHEQYF. The DNA for the CDR3 is TGTGCCAGCAGCCAAGCTAGGCTTACCCACGAGCAGTACTTC.

This chain uses TRBV27 with TRBJ2-3; 14 bases fit TRBD2. This CDR3 has 16 amino acids. Germline-derived CDR1 and CDR2 are MNHEY and SMNVEV (reference sequence). The V segment lost 3 bases and the J segment 3 bases; nucleotides outside the gene matches: 2. CDR3 in amino acids: CASSFRLAGGTDTQYF. In nucleotides, the CDR3 is TGTGCCAGCAGTTTCCGACTAGCGGGAGGGACAGATACGCAGTATTTT.

This rearrangement joins TRBV3-1 (or the pseudogene TRBV3-2) to TRBJ2-2; no clear D. The CDR3 is 13 residues long. Germline loops: CDR1 LGHDT, CDR2 YNNKEL (reference sequence). Trimming stripped 5 bases from V and 1 base from J, with 5 bases between. CDR3 loop: CASSTENTGELFF. DNA for the CDR3: TGTGCCAGCAGCACAGAGAACACCGGGGAGCTGTTTTTT.

The J gene is TRBJ1-5, the V gene TRBV9, with D maybe TRBD1 (5 bases). CDR1 and CDR2 from the germline V gene are SGDLS and YYNGEE. CDR3 length equals 18 residues. The germline V and J ends were trimmed by 4 bases and 3 bases, with 23 bases remaining between them. For the CDR3, the DNA is TGTGCCAGCAGCCCCGGACATGGGAAGAGCACGAACAATCAGCCCCAGCATTTT. It yields the protein CASSPGHGKSTNNQPQHF.

The chain joins TRBV6-4 to TRBJ1-1; no clear D gene. CDR3 size: 13 residues. The germline CDR1 and CDR2 sequences are MRHNA and SNTAGT. The V end lost 11 bases, the J end lost 1 base, and 14 bases lay between the germline ends. CDR3 nucleotide sequence: TGTGCCGCGAGTGAATCGGCGAACACTGAAGCTTTCTTT. It translates to CAASESANTEAFF.

The chain couples TRBV5-4 to TRBJ2-2, with TRBD2 identical over 11 bases. The CDR3 covers 16 residues. Germline CDR1 reads SGHNT; CDR2 reads YYREEE (reference sequence). Trimming removed 4 bases from V and 4 bases from J; junction bases left unmatched: 6. CDR3 sequence (DNA): TGTGCCAGCAGCGTCCCTAGCGGGAGGCGCACCGGGGAGCTGTTTTTT. Amino acids: CASSVPSGRRTGELFF. Combining the CDR3 with reference TRBV5-4 and TRBJ2-2 gives the whole variable domain ETGVTQSPTHLIKTRGQQVTLRCSSQSGHNTVSWYQQALGQGPQFIFQYYREEENGRGNFPPRFSGLQFPNYSSELNVNALELDDSALYLCASSVPSGRRTGELFFGEGSRLTVL.

The chain joins TRBV11-3 to TRBJ2-7; D not resolved. Germline V gene lookup returns CDR1 SGHNT and CDR2 YENEEA. The CDR3 extends over 13 amino acids. V lost 2 bases to trimming and J lost 8 bases, with 13 bases between them. The CDR3: CASSLSGALQQYF. The CDR3, as DNA: TGTGCCAGCAGCTTATCCGGAGCTCTCCAGCAGTACTTC.

This clone occurred a few times. The chain combines TRBV3-1 (or the pseudogene TRBV3-2) with TRBJ1-6; weak D call: TRBD1 (5 bases). The CDR3 has 15 amino acids. Trimming removed 3 bases at V and 3 bases at J, with 9 bases between. Germline V gives CDR1 LGHDT, CDR2 YNNKEL (reference sequence). The CDR3 nucleotides read TGTGCCAGCAGCCAGGATGACAGCTATAATTCACCCCTCCACTTT. It is translated as CASSQDDSYNSPLHF.

The chain joins TRBV28 to TRBJ2-1; tentatively, D is TRBD2 (7 bases). CDR1 is MDHEN, CDR2 SYDVKM, per germline. The CDR3 has 16 residues. Deletions cut 5 bases from V and 1 base from J, with 15 bases between. CDR3 nucleotide sequence: TGTGCCAGCAGTCCTAGCGGAGGGGGGTCCTACAATGAGCAGTTCTTC. Protein product: CASSPSGGGSYNEQFF.

V usage is TRBV28 and J usage is TRBJ2-7, with a weak D call TRBD2 (5 bases). Trimming pared 7 bases from V and 3 bases from J, leaving 22 bases between. Germline V gene lookup returns CDR1 MDHEN and CDR2 SYDVKM. The CDR3 has 16 residues. CDR3 protein: CASTRVGGGWVYEQYF. CDR3 DNA sequence: TGTGCCAGCACCCGAGTCGGAGGTGGTTGGGTCTACGAGCAGTACTTC.

The V and J genes are TRBV5-1 and TRBJ2-7; D might be TRBD2 (5 bases). Germline-derived CDR1 and CDR2 are SGHRS and YFSETQ. The V and J ends lost 7 bases and 1 base respectively, with 15 bases between them. This CDR3 has 14 residues. The CDR3 DNA follows: TGCGCCAGCCGGTCGAGCGGTCCATCCTACGAGCAGTACTTC. This sequence encodes CASRSSGPSYEQYF. The full variable domain, completed using reference TRBV5-1 and TRBJ2-7, is KAGVTQTPRYLIKTRGQQVTLSCSPISGHRSVSWYQQTPGQGLQFLFEYFSETQRNKGNFPGRFSGRQFSNSRSEMNVSTLELGDSALYLCASRSSGPSYEQYFGPGTRLTVT.

J is TRBJ1-1 and V is TRBV6-6, with D unresolved. The germline V and J ends were trimmed by 0 bases and 4 bases, with 9 bases remaining between them. The CDR3 spans 14 residues. The germline CDR1 and CDR2 sequences are MNHNY and SVGAGI (reference sequence). The CDR3 DNA follows: TGTGCCAGCAGTTACTCGACGGTAGGCACTGAAGCTTTCTTT. Translated: CASSYSTVGTEAFF.

V gene TRBV12-3 or TRBV12-4 combines with J gene TRBJ1-2; TRBD1 matches 7 bases. The CDR3 has 12 residues. Trimming cost V 11 bases and J 4 bases; bases outside gene matches: 7. CDR3 residues: CACEDRFYGYTF. CDR3 bases: TGTGCCTGCGAGGACAGGTTCTATGGCTACACCTTC.

The chain couples TRBV4-1 to TRBJ2-5, with unresolved D. The CDR3 runs 13 residues. Between the trimmed V and J ends, which lost 1 base and 7 bases, there was a span of 10 bases. Per the germline V gene, CDR1 is MGHRA and CDR2 is YSYEKL. The CDR3 DNA reads TGCGCCAGCAGCCAAGCGTCATTCGGGACCCAGTACTTC. Residues: CASSQASFGTQYF.

The chain couples TRBV5-1 to TRBJ2-1; D call uncertain. Germline V CDR1 and CDR2: SGHRS, YFSETQ. This CDR3 contains 14 residues. V was cut by 4 bases and J by 4 bases, with 12 bases left in between. The CDR3 sequence: CASSPDPGYNEQFF. The DNA of the CDR3 is TGCGCCAGCAGCCCCGACCCCGGGTACAATGAGCAGTTCTTC.

DNA of the CDR3: TGCAGCGTTGTCGAGTCTCCGGGCACTGAAGCTTTCTTT. Protein: CSVVESPGTEAFF. This chain connects TRBV29-1 to TRBJ1-1; the D is unclear. Germline-derived CDR1 and CDR2 are SQVTM and ANQGSEA. This CDR3 comprises 13 residues. V lost 4 bases and J 4 bases, leaving 13 bases between the germline ends.

V gene TRBV10-2 combines with J gene TRBJ2-2; 7 bases are shared with TRBD2. V lost 6 bases, J lost 5 bases, and 3 bases stayed unmatched. The CDR3 runs 13 residues. Germline CDR1 reads WSHSY; CDR2 reads SAAADI. The chain's CDR3 is CASRFSGTGELFF. The CDR3 DNA follows: TGCGCCAGCAGATTTAGCGGGACCGGGGAGCTGTTTTTT.

The chain combines TRBV29-1 with TRBJ1-2, with 11 bases aligning to TRBD1. Germline V gene data show CDR1 as SQVTM and CDR2 as ANQGSEA. V lost 6 bases, J lost 4 bases, and 10 bases stayed unmatched. The CDR3 runs to 15 residues. DNA of the CDR3: TGCAGCGTCCCGGGACAGGGGGATATACGCTATGGCTACACCTTC. Protein: CSVPGQGDIRYGYTF. Filled out from reference TRBV29-1 and TRBJ1-2, the complete variable domain reads SAVISQKPSRDICQRGTSLTIQCQVDSQVTMMFWYRQQPGQSLTLIATANQGSEATYESGFVIDKFPISRPNLTFSTLTVSNMSPEDSSIYLCSVPGQGDIRYGYTFGSGTRLTVV.